This is a list of T cell receptor beta chains from one sample in a study of vaccination effects on CD4 cells after COVID-19. The antigens of these receptors remain unknown. Data came from immunoSEQ multiplex PCR; TCRdb stores just in-frame clones and leaves some out. The sample gives fewer than 65,000 clones, approximately 71% of which show up once; around 3.8% is in the top ten. The specimen comprised CD4+ T cells from PBMCs cultured with HCoV-OC43 spike peptides, sampled before COVID-19 vaccination. The receptor source for this set is a human donor who received a COVID-19 vaccine. CDR3s include the opening cysteine and the closing phenylalanine or tryptophan. The D gene is left open where the match is weak. A clone size is listed for some rows: how often the clone was seen (once, few, many), or a class if it is expanded.

D gene	clone size	V gene	J gene	CDR3 protein
-	once	TRBV5-1	TRBJ1-5	CASSPGHPSNQPQHF
-	-	TRBV11-2	TRBJ2-2	CASSPGLNTGELFF
TRBD1	-	TRBV7-2	TRBJ2-3	CASSLATGGGQYF
-	-	TRBV30	TRBJ1-1	CAWQVGWNTEAFF
-	-	TRBV5-1	TRBJ1-2	CASSLVVGQGSYGYTF
TRBD1	-	TRBV5-1	TRBJ1-2	CASSLGLTGNGYTF
-	-	TRBV3-1/TRBV3-2	TRBJ2-3	CASSHYTSTDTQYF
-	-	TRBV2	TRBJ2-1	CASSLGPPSYNEQFF
-	-	TRBV6-5	TRBJ1-1	CATTRGVADEAFF
TRBD1	once	TRBV29-1	TRBJ1-2	CSASDREGYTF
-	few	TRBV2	TRBJ1-3	CASSAGTGNTIYF
-	-	TRBV5-8	TRBJ1-2	CASSLYSTTYGYTF
TRBD1	few	TRBV6-5	TRBJ1-6	CASSPQTGVLSPLHF
-	-	TRBV7-2	TRBJ1-6	CASSLVQNNSPLHF
TRBD1	-	TRBV7-8	TRBJ1-5	CASSLARGQGNQPQHF
TRBD2	once	TRBV24-1	TRBJ2-3	CATGTSGERTDTQYF
-	-	TRBV12-3/TRBV12-4	TRBJ2-2	CASILINTGELFF
TRBD2	-	TRBV11-2	TRBJ2-1	CASSFSRGGLYEQFF
-	-	TRBV3-1/TRBV3-2	TRBJ1-1	CASRRGLNTEAFF
-	-	TRBV5-1	TRBJ1-2	CASSLGRGRSDGYTF
-	few	TRBV4-1	TRBJ1-2	CASSQDGDSYGYTF
-	-	TRBV7-9	TRBJ2-3	CASSLVGASTDTQYF
-	-	TRBV28	TRBJ2-5	CASSLIIGSILKTQYF
TRBD2	few	TRBV19	TRBJ2-1	CASRLAGVGEQFF
-	-	TRBV19	TRBJ1-6	CASNSGMERINSPLHF
-	-	TRBV18	TRBJ1-1	CASSQETLNTEAFF
TRBD1	-	TRBV5-5	TRBJ2-5	CASSYTGGWEETQYF
-	-	TRBV7-2	TRBJ1-2	CASSLEWGGNYGYTF
-	-	TRBV15	TRBJ1-3	CATSKVIPGTFRNTIYF
-	-	TRBV6-5	TRBJ1-2	CASSSPGEGGGYTF
-	-	TRBV6-5	TRBJ2-4	CASSYSDQGNIQYF
-	-	TRBV6-6	TRBJ2-3	CASSYLGGDTQYF
-	-	TRBV7-8	TRBJ2-5	CASRRSGNQETQYF